This TCR beta chain comes out of a study of T cells after yellow fever vaccination. Study-level information: In the case of low-cell-number fractions, SMART-Seq v4 Ultra Low Input was used for preparation.

Regarding the study as a whole: Peaking faster, on day 5 versus 15, the secondary response was nonetheless weaker.

Worth noting for this clonotype: What it binds is unknown.

5'RACE template switching added a universal primer site and UMIs to TCR cDNA. TCRdb re-analysed the 5' RACE reads in MiXCR, keeping a single row per CDR3 protein. The sample yields about 330,000 distinct CDR3 sequences, over 4% seen once. This CDR3 contains 14 residues. CDR1 and CDR2 from the germline V gene are MNHEY and SVGAGI. Trimming pared 2 bases from V and 5 bases from J, leaving 7 bases between. The chain carries TRBV6-5 and TRBJ1-6, with D tentatively TRBD1 (5 bases). The sequences come from PBMCs, collected 5 days after the yellow fever booster vaccination. This sequence originates from a man aged 18 to 29 who received the YFV17D yellow fever vaccine. The CDR3 DNA is TGTGCCAGCAGTTACGGGGGGAATAATTCACCCCTCCACTTT. It yields the protein CASSYGGNNSPLHF.